Following are 11 T cell receptor beta chains from one sample sequenced in a study of shared clonotypes between healthy human individuals. CD45RO-negative CD8 cells positively selected for CCR7 made up the naive population, which excluded terminally differentiated effector memory CD45RA+ cells. Sequencing was performed with immunoSEQ multiplex PCR; in TCRdb, only in-frame clones are kept and a portion is missing. The repertoire has some 2.1 million clones, about 95% of them found once; the top ten carry about 1.1%. The material sequenced was naive CD8+ T cells sorted from blood. The receptors derive from a man aged 18-30 years in good health.

The chain joins TRBV11-2 to TRBJ2-1; 9 bases line up with TRBD1. This CDR3 contains 14 residues. Losses at the gene ends were 3 bases for V and 8 bases for J; bases not matched to a gene: 5. Germline loops: CDR1 SGHAT, CDR2 FQNNGV. For the CDR3, the DNA is TGTGCCAGCAGCTTCGTACAGGGGGCCTATGAGCAGTTCTTC. Translation gives CASSFVQGAYEQFF.

This clone has just one count. V usage is TRBV7-9 and J usage is TRBJ2-7; TRBD1 agrees at 7 bases. CDR3 size: 13 residues. Germline CDR1 and CDR2: SEHNR and FQNEAQ (reference sequence). With 11 bases clipped from V and 0 bases from J, the junction kept 7 bases outside the gene matches. The CDR3 DNA is TGTGCCTGCCAGGGGACAGTCTCCTACGAGCAGTACTTC. Translated, it gives CACQGTVSYEQYF.

The chain couples TRBV10-2 to TRBJ2-7; 9 positions agree with TRBD2. In germline, CDR1 is WSHSY, CDR2 SAAADI. The V and J ends lost 0 bases and 3 bases, in that order; junction bases with no gene match: 9. The length of the CDR3 is 17 residues. CDR3 sequence: CASSESGPGLAIYEQYF. The DNA for the CDR3 is TGCGCCAGCAGTGAGTCAGGCCCGGGACTAGCAATCTACGAGCAGTACTTC.

V and J are TRBV9 and TRBJ1-1, with D maybe TRBD1 (5 bases). The CDR3 covers 15 residues. CDR1 and CDR2 from the germline V gene are SGDLS and YYNGEE. Trimming removed 0 bases from V and 5 bases from J, with 14 bases in between. CDR3 nucleotides: TGTGCCAGCAGCGTAGCTGGACATTTGAGTACTGAAGCTTTCTTT. Protein: CASSVAGHLSTEAFF. The variable domain in full, completed from reference TRBV9 and TRBJ1-1, reads DSGVTQTPKHLITATGQRVTLRCSPRSGDLSVYWYQQSLDQGLQFLIQYYNGEERAKGNILERFSAQQFPDLHSELNLSSLELGDSALYFCASSVAGHLSTEAFFGQGTRLTVV.

The chain is built from TRBV5-4 and TRBJ1-1; TRBD1 matches at 7 bases. This CDR3 is 14 amino acids long. The trim removed 4 bases at V and 4 bases at J, leaving 7 bases unmatched. The germline V gene encodes CDR1 SGHNT and CDR2 YYREEE (reference sequence). DNA of the CDR3: TGTGCCAGCAGCCAGGGGGGTTTGGGCACTGAAGCTTTCTTT. As protein: CASSQGGLGTEAFF.

The chain recombines TRBV19 with TRBJ2-7; 10 nucleotides line up with TRBD2. The trim removed 2 bases at V and 5 bases at J, leaving 6 bases unmatched. The CDR3 consists of 15 residues. CDR1 and CDR2 (germline): LNHDA, SQIVND (reference sequence). CDR3 in DNA: TGTGCCAGTAGTATAATGCTAGCGGGAGAAAACGAGCAGTACTTC. This sequence encodes CASSIMLAGENEQYF.

The chain uses TRBV2 and TRBJ2-1; D possibly corresponds to TRBD2 (5 bases). The CDR3 sequence is 14 residues long. Trimming took off 3 bases at V and 7 bases at J, with 13 bases between the two ends. Germline values: CDR1 SNHLY, CDR2 FYNNEI. The CDR3 DNA is TGTGCCAGCAGTGACGGGCCGGGGATGAATGAGCAGTTCTTC. Protein product: CASSDGPGMNEQFF.

The gene calls are TRBV7-9 and TRBJ1-2; TRBD1 agrees at 10 bases. The CDR3 spans 16 residues. Germline values: CDR1 SEHNR, CDR2 FQNEAQ (reference sequence). Germline trimming cut 4 bases from V and 4 bases from J; bases unmatched to any gene: 9. The CDR3, as DNA: TGTGCCAGCAGCTCTCCTGGGACAGGGGTTTCCTATGGCTACACCTTC. Amino acids: CASSSPGTGVSYGYTF. The full variable domain, completed using reference TRBV7-9 and TRBJ1-2, is DTGVSQNPRHKITKRGQNVTFRCDPISEHNRLYWYRQTLGQGPEFLTYFQNEAQLEKSRLLSDRFSAERPKGSFSTLEIQRTEQGDSAMYLCASSSPGTGVSYGYTFGSGTRLTVV.

CDR3 DNA: TGTGCCAGCAGCCTTTCGACATTAGGACTAGACGAGCAGTACTTC. As protein: CASSLSTLGLDEQYF. The rearrangement uses TRBV7-2 and TRBJ2-5, with TRBD2 matching over 7 bases. The J call is in doubt because the DNA end fits TRBJ2-7 better. CDR1 and CDR2 (germline): SGHTA, FQGNSA. The CDR3 is made up of 15 amino acids.

This rearrangement joins TRBV7-2 to TRBJ2-7; a possible D gene is TRBD2 (5 bases). The germline CDR1 and CDR2 sequences are SGHTA and FQGNSA. The germline V and J ends were trimmed by 3 bases and 4 bases, with 13 bases remaining between them. The CDR3 contains 14 residues. DNA for the CDR3: TGTGCCAGCAGCTTCGGAGGCACTCTTTACGAGCAGTACTTC. Protein sequence: CASSFGGTLYEQYF.

This clone was detected only once. V usage is TRBV19 and J usage is TRBJ2-2, with a possible D match to TRBD1 (6 bases). The V end was cut by 4 bases, the J end by 1 base, with 10 bases between. From germline, CDR1 is LNHDA and CDR2 SQIVND (reference sequence). This CDR3 contains 15 residues. CDR3 bases: TGTGCCAGTAGTAACCCAGGGGTGAACACCGGGGAGCTGTTTTTT. Protein sequence: CASSNPGVNTGELFF.